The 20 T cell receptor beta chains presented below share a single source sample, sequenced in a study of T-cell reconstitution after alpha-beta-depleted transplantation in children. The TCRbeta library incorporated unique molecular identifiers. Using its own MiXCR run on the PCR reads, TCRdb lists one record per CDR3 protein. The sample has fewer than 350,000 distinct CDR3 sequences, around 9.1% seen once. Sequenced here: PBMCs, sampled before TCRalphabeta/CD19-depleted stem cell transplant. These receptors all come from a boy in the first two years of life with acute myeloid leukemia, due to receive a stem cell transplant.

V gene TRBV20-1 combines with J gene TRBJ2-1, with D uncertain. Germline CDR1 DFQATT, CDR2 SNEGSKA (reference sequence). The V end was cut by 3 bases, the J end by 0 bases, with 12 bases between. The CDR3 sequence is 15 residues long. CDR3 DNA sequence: TGCAGTGCTAGCCCGGGCCCCAGCTCCTACAATGAGCAGTTCTTC. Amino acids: CSASPGPSSYNEQFF.

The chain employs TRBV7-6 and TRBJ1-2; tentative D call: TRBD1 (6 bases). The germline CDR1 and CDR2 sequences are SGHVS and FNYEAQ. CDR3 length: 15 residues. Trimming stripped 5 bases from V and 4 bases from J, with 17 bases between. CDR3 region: CASSRETARGYGYTF. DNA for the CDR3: TGTGCCAGCAGCCGCGAGACAGCCAGGGGCTATGGCTACACCTTC. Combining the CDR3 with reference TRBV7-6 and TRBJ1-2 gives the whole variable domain GAGVSQSPRYKVTKRGQDVALRCDPISGHVSLYWYRQALGQGPEFLTYFNYEAQQDKSGLPNDRFSAERPEGSISTLTIQRTEQRDSAMYRCASSRETARGYGYTFGSGTRLTVV.

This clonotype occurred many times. CDR3 DNA: TGCAGCGTCCCGGGGCAGGGGGAAAAACTGTTTTTT. It encodes CSVPGQGEKLFF. The chain has TRBV29-1 and TRBJ1-4; TRBD1 might be the D (6 bases). The CDR3 length is 12 residues. Trimming shortened V by 6 bases and J by 8 bases, and 13 bases separated the two germline ends. Germline V gene lookup returns CDR1 SQVTM and CDR2 ANQGSEA.

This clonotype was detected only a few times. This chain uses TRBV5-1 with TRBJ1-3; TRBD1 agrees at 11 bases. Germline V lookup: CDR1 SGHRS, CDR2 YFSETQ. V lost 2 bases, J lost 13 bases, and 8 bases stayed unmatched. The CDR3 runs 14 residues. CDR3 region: CASSFNGQGAQIYF. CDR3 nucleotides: TGCGCCAGCAGCTTCAATGGACAGGGGGCCCAAATATATTTT.

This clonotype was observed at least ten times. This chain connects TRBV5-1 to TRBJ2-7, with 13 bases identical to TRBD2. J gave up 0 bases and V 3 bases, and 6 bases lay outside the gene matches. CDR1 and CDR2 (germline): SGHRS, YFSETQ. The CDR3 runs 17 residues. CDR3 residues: CASSYGTSGAFSYEQYF. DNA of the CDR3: TGCGCCAGCAGCTACGGGACTAGCGGGGCCTTCTCCTACGAGCAGTACTTC.

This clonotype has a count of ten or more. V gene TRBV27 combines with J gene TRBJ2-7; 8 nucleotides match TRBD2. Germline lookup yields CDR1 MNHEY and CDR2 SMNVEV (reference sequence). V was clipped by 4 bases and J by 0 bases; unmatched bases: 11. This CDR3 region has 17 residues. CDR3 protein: CASSSGRGADYSYEQYF. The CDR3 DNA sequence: TGTGCCAGCAGTTCGGGGCGGGGGGCCGATTACTCCTACGAGCAGTACTTC.

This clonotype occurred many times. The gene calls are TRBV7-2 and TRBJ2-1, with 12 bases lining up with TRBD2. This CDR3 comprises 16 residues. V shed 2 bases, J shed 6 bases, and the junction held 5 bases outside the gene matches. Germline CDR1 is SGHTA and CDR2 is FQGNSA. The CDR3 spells CASSLSLAGGSNEQFF. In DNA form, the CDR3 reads TGTGCCAGCAGCTTAAGTCTAGCGGGGGGGTCCAATGAGCAGTTCTTC.

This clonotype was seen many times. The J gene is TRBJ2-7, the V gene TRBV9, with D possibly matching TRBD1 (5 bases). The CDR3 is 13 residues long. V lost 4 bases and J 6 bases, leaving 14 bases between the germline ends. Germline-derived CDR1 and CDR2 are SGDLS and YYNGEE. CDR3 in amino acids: CASSPTPGREQYF. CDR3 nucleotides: TGTGCCAGCAGCCCCACCCCAGGGCGCGAGCAGTACTTC. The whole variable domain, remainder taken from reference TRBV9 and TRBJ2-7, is DSGVTQTPKHLITATGQRVTLRCSPRSGDLSVYWYQQSLDQGLQFLIQYYNGEERAKGNILERFSAQQFPDLHSELNLSSLELGDSALYFCASSPTPGREQYFGPGTRLTVT.

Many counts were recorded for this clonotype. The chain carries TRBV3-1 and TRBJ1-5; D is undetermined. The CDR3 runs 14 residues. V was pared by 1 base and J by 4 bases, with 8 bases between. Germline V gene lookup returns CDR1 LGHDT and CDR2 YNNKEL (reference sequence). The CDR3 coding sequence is TGTGCCAGCAGCCAAGGTCCGCGGAATCAGCCCCAGCATTTT. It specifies CASSQGPRNQPQHF.

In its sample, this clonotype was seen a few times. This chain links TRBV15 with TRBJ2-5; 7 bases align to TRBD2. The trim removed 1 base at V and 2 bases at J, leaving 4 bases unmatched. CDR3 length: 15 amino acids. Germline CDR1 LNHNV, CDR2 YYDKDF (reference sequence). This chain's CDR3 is CATSRGQRGQETQYF. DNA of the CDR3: TGTGCCACCAGCAGAGGACAGCGGGGTCAAGAGACCCAGTACTTC.

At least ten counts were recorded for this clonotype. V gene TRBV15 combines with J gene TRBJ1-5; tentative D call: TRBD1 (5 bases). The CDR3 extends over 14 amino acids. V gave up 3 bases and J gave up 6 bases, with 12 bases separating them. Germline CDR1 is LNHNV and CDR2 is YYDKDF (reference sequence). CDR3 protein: CATSRLGVAQPQHF. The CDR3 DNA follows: TGTGCCACCAGCAGGCTAGGGGTAGCTCAGCCCCAGCATTTT.

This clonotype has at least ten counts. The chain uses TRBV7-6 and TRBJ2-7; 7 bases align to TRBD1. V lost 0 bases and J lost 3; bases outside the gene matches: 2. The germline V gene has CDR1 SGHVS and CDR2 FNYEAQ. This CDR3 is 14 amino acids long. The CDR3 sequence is CASSLATGHYEQYF. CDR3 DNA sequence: TGTGCCAGCAGCTTAGCGACAGGGCACTACGAGCAGTACTTC.

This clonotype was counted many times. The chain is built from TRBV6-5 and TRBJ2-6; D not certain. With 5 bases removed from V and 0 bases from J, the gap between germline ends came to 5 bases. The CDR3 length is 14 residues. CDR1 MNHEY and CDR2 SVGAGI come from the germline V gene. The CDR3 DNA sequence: TGTGCCAGCAGTCGGATCTCTGGGGCCAACGTCCTGACTTTC. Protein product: CASSRISGANVLTF.

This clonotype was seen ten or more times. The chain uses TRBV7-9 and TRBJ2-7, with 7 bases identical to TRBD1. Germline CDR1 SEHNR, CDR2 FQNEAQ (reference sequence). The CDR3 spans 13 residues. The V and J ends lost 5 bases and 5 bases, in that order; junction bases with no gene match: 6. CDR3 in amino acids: CASSHRTGNEQYF. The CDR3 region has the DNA TGTGCCAGCAGCCATCGGACAGGTAACGAGCAGTACTTC.

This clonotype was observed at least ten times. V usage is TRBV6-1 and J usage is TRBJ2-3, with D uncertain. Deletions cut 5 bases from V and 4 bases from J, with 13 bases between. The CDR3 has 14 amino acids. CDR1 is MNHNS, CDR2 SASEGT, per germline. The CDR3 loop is CASSTRPGPDTQYF. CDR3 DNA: TGTGCCAGCAGTACCCGTCCAGGTCCAGATACGCAGTATTTT.

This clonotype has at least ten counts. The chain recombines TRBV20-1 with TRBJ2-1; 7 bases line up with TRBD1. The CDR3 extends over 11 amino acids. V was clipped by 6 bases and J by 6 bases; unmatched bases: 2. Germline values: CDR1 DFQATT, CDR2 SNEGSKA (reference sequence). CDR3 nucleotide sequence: TGCAGTGCCCACAGGGGCAATGAGCAGTTCTTC. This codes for CSAHRGNEQFF.

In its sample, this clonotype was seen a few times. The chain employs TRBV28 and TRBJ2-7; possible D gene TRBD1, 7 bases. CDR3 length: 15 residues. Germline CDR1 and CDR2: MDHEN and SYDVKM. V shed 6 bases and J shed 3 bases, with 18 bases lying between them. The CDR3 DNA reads TGTGCCAGCAGACCGACAGGGCGCGGGGTCTACGAGCAGTACTTC. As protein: CASRPTGRGVYEQYF.

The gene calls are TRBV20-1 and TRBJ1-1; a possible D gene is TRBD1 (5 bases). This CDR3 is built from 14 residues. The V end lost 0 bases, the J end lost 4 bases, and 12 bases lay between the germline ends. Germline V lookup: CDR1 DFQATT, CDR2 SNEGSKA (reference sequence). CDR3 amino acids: CSARDGGTGTEAFF. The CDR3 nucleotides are TGCAGTGCTAGAGATGGTGGGACGGGCACTGAAGCTTTCTTT.

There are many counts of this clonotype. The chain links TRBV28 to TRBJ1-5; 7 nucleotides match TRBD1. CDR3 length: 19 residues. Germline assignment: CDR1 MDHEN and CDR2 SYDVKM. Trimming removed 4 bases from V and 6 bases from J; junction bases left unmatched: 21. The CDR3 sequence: CASSSYLRDCGQARQPQHF. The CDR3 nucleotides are TGTGCCAGCAGTTCGTATCTCCGGGACTGCGGACAGGCTCGTCAGCCCCAGCATTTT.

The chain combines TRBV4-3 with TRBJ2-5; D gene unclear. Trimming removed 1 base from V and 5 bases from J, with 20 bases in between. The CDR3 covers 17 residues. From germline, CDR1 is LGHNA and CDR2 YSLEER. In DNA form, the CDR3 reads TGCGCCAGCAGCCAAGGCCCCAAGACTCGCCTATGGGAGACCCAGTACTTC. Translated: CASSQGPKTRLWETQYF.